This T cell receptor (beta chain) comes out of a study of regulatory T cells in long-lasting Graves disease. Arm-PCR of CDR3 regions and iRepertoire HTBI primers were the basis on which TCR beta libraries were built. MiXCR was run by TCRdb on the multiplex PCR reads, yielding one entry per CDR3 protein. The repertoire has a few hundred thousand distinct CDR3 sequences, 15% to 20% of them found once; the top ten carry about 27%. Described time point: newly diagnosed GD, antithyroid drugs for less than 3 months. Following extraction of RNA from PBMCs, that RNA was used to make the TCR library. This clonotype was seen repeatedly, ten times or more. Germline-derived CDR1 and CDR2 are MNHEY and SMNVEV (reference sequence). The V end lost 5 bases, the J end lost 7 bases, and 17 bases lay between the germline ends. The CDR3 totals 14 residues. These same records also appear under a second study, on T cells in Graves' hyperthyroidism and ophthalmopathy.

The chain recombines TRBV27 with TRBJ2-5; D is possibly TRBD1 or TRBD2 (5 bases each). The sequenced sample was peripheral blood mononuclear cells (PBMCs), obtained at new diagnosis, from a patient treated with antithyroid drugs. The source of this sequence is a man between 35 and 55 years old with Graves disease. CDR3 nucleotides: TGTGCCAGCAGTAGAGGGCAGGGACCGCGGACCCAGTACTTC. It specifies CASSRGQGPRTQYF.